The 29 T cell receptor beta chains in this list originate from one sample, sequenced in a study of immune characterization of retroperitoneal liposarcoma. One entry per CDR3 protein results from TCRdb running MiXCR on the PCR reads. The sample has about 3,200 distinct CDR3 sequences, roughly 42% seen once. The sample comprised tumor tissue. The receptors here all came from a male donor with retroperitoneal liposarcoma.

This chain joins TRBV6-1 and TRBJ2-2; the match to TRBD1 covers 8 bases. The CDR3 consists of 16 residues. Germline V gene sequence: CDR1 MNHNS, CDR2 SASEGT. V lost 4 bases and J lost 0; bases outside the gene matches: 4. The CDR3 reads CASSARQGPNTGELFF. The DNA for the CDR3 is TGTGCCAGCAGTGCCCGACAGGGGCCGAACACCGGGGAGCTGTTTTTT.

This clonotype was detected many times. The chain joins TRBV6-1 to TRBJ2-1, with D tentatively TRBD1 (5 bases). The CDR3 has 13 residues. Trimming shortened V by 2 bases and J by 10 bases, and 12 bases separated the two germline ends. Germline V lookup: CDR1 MNHNS, CDR2 SASEGT. CDR3 in DNA: TGTGCCAGCAGTGAACAAAGGAAGGGGGAGCAGTTCTTC. It is translated as CASSEQRKGEQFF.

This clonotype has ten or more counts. The CDR3 loop reads CASSAGRTGDNSPLHF. CDR3 coding DNA: TGTGCCAGCAGTGCTGGTAGGACAGGGGATAATTCACCCCTCCACTTT. V usage is TRBV6-1 and J usage is TRBJ1-6, with 9 bases aligning to TRBD1. The CDR3 consists of 16 residues. Germline-derived CDR1 and CDR2 are MNHNS and SASEGT. V was clipped by 4 bases and J by 5 bases; unmatched bases: 6.

The J gene is TRBJ2-1, the V gene TRBV6-1, with 9 bases aligning to TRBD2. With the DNA end fitting TRBJ2-7 better, the J assignment may be wrong. The CDR3 runs 15 residues. From germline, CDR1 is MNHNS and CDR2 SASEGT. As DNA, the CDR3 is TGTGCCAGCAGTGTTGAGCTAGCGGGGAACTACGAGCAGTACTTC. This encodes CASSVELAGNYEQYF.

This chain joins TRBV6-1 and TRBJ1-2, with 9 bases aligning to TRBD1. The germline V gene encodes CDR1 MNHNS and CDR2 SASEGT. This CDR3 spans 16 amino acids. Germline trimming cut 6 bases from V and 0 bases from J; bases unmatched to any gene: 8. As DNA, the CDR3 is TGTGCCAGCAGAGCCGGGACAGGGACCTCTAACTATGGCTACACCTTC. It yields the protein CASRAGTGTSNYGYTF.

Only a few counts were recorded for this clonotype. This chain uses TRBV7-2 with TRBJ2-1; possibly TRBD1 for D (5 bases). From germline, CDR1 is SGHTA and CDR2 FQGNSA. Trimming cost V 1 base and J 13 bases, with 23 bases left between them. There are 16 residues in the CDR3. CDR3 residues: CASSLVLDRGQETQFF. The CDR3 nucleotides are TGTGCCAGCAGCTTAGTTTTAGACAGAGGACAAGAGACCCAGTTCTTC.

This clonotype was counted between two and nine times. This sequence joins TRBV27 and TRBJ2-5, with D tentatively TRBD1 (6 bases). This CDR3 has 15 residues. V was pared by 1 base and J by 2 bases, with 11 bases between. Per germline, CDR1 MNHEY and CDR2 SMNVEV (reference sequence). The CDR3 protein is CASSLLPGTQETQYF. The CDR3 nucleotides are TGTGCCAGCAGTTTATTACCGGGGACACAAGAGACCCAGTACTTC.

The V gene is TRBV20-1, the J gene TRBJ2-5, with a weak D call TRBD2 (6 bases). V was clipped by 0 bases and J by 3 bases, with 11 bases between them. Germline V gene sequence: CDR1 DFQATT, CDR2 SNEGSKA (reference sequence). This CDR3 region has 14 residues. In DNA form, the CDR3 reads TGCAGTGCTAGAGATCAAACTAGCAAAGAGACCCAGTACTTC. This encodes CSARDQTSKETQYF.

This clonotype is categorized as medium-sized. This chain uses TRBV11-2 with TRBJ2-3; 14 nucleotides agree with TRBD2. V was pared by 4 bases and J by 7 bases, with 4 bases of the junction left unmatched. Germline CDR1 and CDR2: SGHAT and FQNNGV. This CDR3 region has 15 residues. The CDR3 nucleotides are TGTGCCAGCAGCTACGGGACTAGCGGGGGAAATACGCAGTATTTT. It codes for CASSYGTSGGNTQYF.

This clonotype has more than one count but fewer than ten. V usage is TRBV6-1 and J usage is TRBJ2-2; 11 nucleotides align to TRBD2. The CDR3 runs to 15 residues. Germline trimming cut 4 bases from V and 7 bases from J; bases unmatched to any gene: 5. CDR1 and CDR2 (germline): MNHNS, SASEGT. The CDR3 nucleotides are TGTGCCAGCAGTGCTTATAGCGGGAGGGACGGGGAGCTGTTTTTT. Protein sequence: CASSAYSGRDGELFF.

The V and J genes are TRBV6-1 and TRBJ2-5; 7 positions match TRBD1. TRBJ2-7 explains the end of the DNA better; the J call may be wrong. The length of the CDR3 is 12 residues. CDR1 MNHNS and CDR2 SASEGT come from the germline V gene. The CDR3 spells CASSWDSYEQYF. The CDR3 coding sequence is TGTGCCAGCAGTTGGGACAGCTACGAGCAGTACTTC.

In its sample, this clonotype is medium-sized. The chain is built from TRBV5-6 and TRBJ2-1; D is unresolved. The V end was cut by 0 bases, the J end by 11 bases, with 6 bases between. The CDR3 contains 11 residues. Germline V gene sequence: CDR1 SGHDT, CDR2 YYEEEE. The CDR3 protein is CASSLGLKQFF. Here the CDR3 DNA reads TGTGCCAGCAGCTTGGGACTTAAGCAGTTCTTC.

This clonotype is labeled large. This sequence joins TRBV12-3 or TRBV12-4 and TRBJ2-7; D is possibly TRBD2 (5 bases). The ends were cut back, 1 base at V and 2 bases at J, with 18 bases in the middle. The CDR3 is 17 residues long. Here the CDR3 reads CASSLGPAGLSPYEQYF. The CDR3 nucleotides are TGTGCCAGCAGTTTAGGTCCGGCAGGACTCTCCCCCTACGAGCAGTACTTC.

Ten or more counts support this clonotype. The chain is built from TRBV6-1 and TRBJ2-1; 7 bases align to TRBD1. The closer fit of TRBJ2-7 to the DNA end suggests the J call may be wrong. Germline V gives CDR1 MNHNS, CDR2 SASEGT. The CDR3 contains 15 residues. The CDR3 DNA reads TGTGCCAGCAGTGAGAGTACAGGGGTCGGCTACGAGCAGTACTTC. Its translation: CASSESTGVGYEQYF.

The sample holds many counts of this clonotype. This chain connects TRBV7-2 to TRBJ2-1, with D tentatively TRBD1 (6 bases). The J call is uncertain, as TRBJ2-7 better fits the DNA end. The CDR3 totals 20 residues. CDR1 and CDR2 from the germline V gene are SGHTA and FQGNSA. The CDR3 reads CASSFMTGFSRWRPGNEQYF. The CDR3 DNA is TGTGCCAGCAGCTTTATGACAGGTTTTTCCCGGTGGAGGCCCGGCAATGAGCAGTACTTC.

This clonotype was detected a few times. The chain links TRBV12-3 or TRBV12-4 to TRBJ2-3; 8 bases agree with TRBD2. The CDR3 has 14 amino acids. V trimming: 11 bases; J trimming: 3 bases; junction bases outside the gene matches: 10. The CDR3 bases are TGTGCCTCCGGGGGGGCTCCGGATACAGATACGCAGTATTTT. Encoded protein: CASGGAPDTDTQYF.

Of note for this clonotype: The conserved phenylalanine or tryptophan is not found at the CDR3 terminus, so this likely reflects a read error. This chain joins TRBV7-6 and TRBJ2-1; D may match TRBD1 or TRBD2 (5 bases each). The germline CDR1 and CDR2 sequences are SGHVS and FNYEAQ. CDR3 size: 13 residues. The CDR3 here is CASSSNLGETQFL. In DNA, the CDR3 is TGTGCCAGTAGCTCAAACCTAGGGGAGACCCAGTTCTTA.

The V call is TRBV6-1, the J call TRBJ1-2, with D perhaps matching TRBD1 (6 bases). With 0 bases removed from V and 4 bases from J, the gap between germline ends came to 21 bases. Germline V CDR1 and CDR2: MNHNS, SASEGT. This CDR3 contains 18 residues. CDR3 bases: TGTGCCAGCAGTGAAGCGCTTACCCCAGGGGTTTTACCCTATGGCTACACCTTC. It yields the protein CASSEALTPGVLPYGYTF.

The J gene is TRBJ2-3, the V gene TRBV6-1, with TRBD2 matching 9 bases. V was pared by 1 base and J by 4 bases, with 6 bases of the junction left unmatched. Per germline, CDR1 MNHNS and CDR2 SASEGT. The CDR3 runs to 16 residues. As DNA, the CDR3 is TGTGCCAGCAGTGAAGACGAGACTAGCGGTTCAGATACGCAGTATTTT. Its translation is CASSEDETSGSDTQYF.

The chain combines TRBV6-1 with TRBJ2-3, with TRBD1 identical over 9 bases. The CDR3 loop spans 15 amino acids. Germline V CDR1 and CDR2: MNHNS, SASEGT. V lost 8 bases to trimming and J lost 6 bases; unmatched junction nucleotides: 12. Written as DNA, the CDR3 is TGTGCCAGCCGCTACCAACAGGGGGCAATGGATACGCAGTATTTT. Translating gives CASRYQQGAMDTQYF.

This clonotype was detected many times. The V gene is TRBV11-3, the J gene TRBJ2-5; either TRBD1 or TRBD2 may supply D (7 bases each). CDR1 is SGHNT and CDR2 is YENEEA in the germline V gene. The V gene lost 5 bases and the J gene lost 11 bases, with 15 bases spanning the gap. The CDR3 sequence is 12 residues long. This CDR3 reads CASSPTGREQYF. The DNA for the CDR3 is TGTGCCAGCAGCCCGACAGGGAGGGAGCAGTACTTC.

This clonotype was observed a handful of times. V is TRBV7-6 and J is TRBJ2-1; D remains ambiguous. V dropped 0 bases and J dropped 8 bases, with 8 bases sitting between them. This CDR3 has 13 amino acids. Germline CDR1 is SGHVS and CDR2 is FNYEAQ. CDR3 DNA: TGTGCCAGCAGCTTAGCCGGTCCGGATGAGCAGTTCTTC. Its translation: CASSLAGPDEQFF.

The gene calls are TRBV7-2 and TRBJ2-4; weak D call: TRBD1 (7 bases). CDR3 length: 14 amino acids. The V gene lost 7 bases and the J gene lost 11 bases, with 21 bases spanning the gap. Germline values: CDR1 SGHTA, CDR2 FQGNSA. In DNA form, the CDR3 reads TGTGCCAGCACCAGGAGGGGTACAGGGGCAGTTCAGTACTTC. This gives the protein CASTRRGTGAVQYF.

The gene calls are TRBV27 and TRBJ2-3; TRBD2 is a possible D gene (5 bases). Germline CDR1 reads MNHEY; CDR2 reads SMNVEV (reference sequence). V lost 8 bases and J 4 bases, leaving 13 bases between the germline ends. The CDR3 runs to 13 residues. CDR3 amino acids: CASGSRSADTQYF. The CDR3 DNA is TGTGCCAGCGGGTCCCGTAGCGCAGATACGCAGTATTTT.

V and J are TRBV6-5 and TRBJ2-5; possible D gene TRBD2, 5 bases. The CDR3 runs 14 residues. V was pared by 6 bases and J by 11 bases, with 22 bases between. The V gene's germline CDR1 is MNHEY and CDR2 SVGAGI. The CDR3 DNA is TGTGCCAGCAGCAAACTAGGGTTCGGCAATGAGCAGTACTTC. It yields the protein CASSKLGFGNEQYF.

This clonotype is medium-sized. V usage is TRBV6-1 and J usage is TRBJ2-5; perhaps TRBD1 as D (5 bases). This CDR3 region has 13 residues. The germline V gene has CDR1 MNHNS and CDR2 SASEGT. V shed 10 bases and J shed 2 bases, with 14 bases lying between them. The CDR3 loop reads CANRQYPQETQYF. DNA of the CDR3: TGTGCCAACCGACAGTACCCACAAGAGACCCAGTACTTC.

This clonotype appeared many times. This could be a read error, since a much larger clone is one nucleotide away. J is TRBJ2-1 and V is TRBV5-1; D remains unclear. This CDR3 contains 15 residues. CDR1 and CDR2 from the germline V gene are SGHRS and YFSETQ. The V and J ends lost 6 bases and 3 bases respectively, with 16 bases between them. This chain's CDR3 is CASMITGQIYNEQFF. CDR3 bases: TGCGCCAGCATGATCACCGGGCAAATCTACAATGAGCAGTTCTTC.

In its sample, this clonotype ranks as medium-sized. This rearrangement joins TRBV6-4 to TRBJ2-1; no firm D call. CDR1 is MRHNA, CDR2 SNTAGT, per germline. This CDR3 is 13 amino acids long. Trimming stripped 4 bases from V and 5 bases from J, with 9 bases between. The CDR3 sequence: CASSVSPNNEQFF. CDR3 bases: TGTGCCAGCAGTGTGAGCCCTAACAATGAGCAGTTCTTC.

The rearrangement uses TRBV19 and TRBJ2-1; 8 bases agree with TRBD2. The better agreement between TRBJ2-7 and the DNA end casts doubt on the J call. The CDR3 spans 14 residues. CDR1 is LNHDA and CDR2 is SQIVND in the germline V gene (reference sequence). CDR3 bases: TGTGCCAGTAGTATGAGGGGGACTAGTCGAGAGCAGTACTTC. Residues: CASSMRGTSREQYF.